Listed below are T cell receptor beta chains from one sample, sequenced in a study of Tregs in tolerant kidney transplant recipients. Clones were sequenced by immunoSEQ multiplex PCR, and TCRdb holds only the in-frame ones, with some missing. The sample has about 50,000 clones, approximately 89% seen once. The sequencing here drew on CD8+ T cells from blood (PBMCs), taken 12 months after the transplant. All receptors come from a human patient who received a combined kidney and bone marrow transplant. Some T cells may be supplied by the graft donor. CDR3s include the opening cysteine and the closing phenylalanine or tryptophan. The order of the fields is V gene, CDR3 length, J gene, D gene, clone size, CDR3 DNA, CDR3 protein. D genes are given only for firm matches. Clone size is shown for a subset of rows, as once, few, many or a class of expanded clone.

TRBV7-9	14	TRBJ2-2	.	.	TGTGCCAGCAGCCTGGGACACAACACCGGGGAGCTGTTTTTT	CASSLGHNTGELFF
TRBV19	14	TRBJ2-7	TRBD1	.	TGTGCCAGTAGTATTGGGGCAGGGGGTTACGAGCAGTACTTC	CASSIGAGGYEQYF
TRBV4-1	15	TRBJ2-3	.	.	TGCGCCAGCAGCCAGACAGACAGGCCCACAGATACGCAGTATTTT	CASSQTDRPTDTQYF
TRBV6-7	16	TRBJ2-3	.	.	TGTGCCAGCAGTTACGGGGCCAGGGTGAAGGCAGATACGCAGTATTTT	CASSYGARVKADTQYF
TRBV9	14	TRBJ2-7	.	.	TGTGCCAGCAGCGTTGGGCGAAGCTCCTACGAGCAGTACTTC	CASSVGRSSYEQYF
TRBV2	14	TRBJ2-7	TRBD1	.	TGTGCCAGCAGTACCGGGACAGCAAGCTACGAGCAGTACTTC	CASSTGTASYEQYF
TRBV7-9	15	TRBJ2-2	TRBD1	few	TGTGCCAGCAGCCAAGGACAGGGAATATCCGGGGAGCTGTTTTTT	CASSQGQGISGELFF
TRBV7-6	14	TRBJ1-1	.	.	TGTGCCAGCAGCTTAGTAGCGGCTGGATATGAAGCTTTCTTT	CASSLVAAGYEAFF
TRBV11-2	16	TRBJ2-1	TRBD2	.	TGTGCCAGCAGCTTTGCTAGCGGGTGGGGATACAATGAGCAGTTCTTC	CASSFASGWGYNEQFF
TRBV9	13	TRBJ1-2	TRBD1	.	TGTGCCAGCAGTATAGACAGGGCGGTTGGCTACACCTTC	CASSIDRAVGYTF
TRBV11-2	17	TRBJ2-5	TRBD2	.	TGTGCCAGCAGCTTCCATTGGGCGGGAGCCAACCAAGAGACCCAGTACTTC	CASSFHWAGANQETQYF
TRBV13	19	TRBJ2-6	TRBD1	.	TGTGCCAGCAGCTACCGGGACAGGGGGCTCTTTTCTGGGGCCAACGTCCTGACTTTC	CASSYRDRGLFSGANVLTF
TRBV2	20	TRBJ1-6	.	.	TGTGCCAGCAGCCAGAGCCGGGGCAGGGGCAGAGATCTCTATAATTCCCCCCTCCACTTT	CASSQSRGRGRDLYNSPLHF
TRBV28	17	TRBJ1-1	.	.	TGTGCCAGCAGTCACCACCCGGACAGCCTCATGAACACTGAAGCTTTCTTT	CASSHHPDSLMNTEAFF
TRBV12-5	17	TRBJ2-2	TRBD2	.	TGTGCTAGTGGTTTGGATCCGGGACTAGCGACTACCGGGGAGCTGTTTTTT	CASGLDPGLATTGELFF
TRBV28	16	TRBJ2-1	TRBD1	.	TGTGCCAGCAGTCCTGAGGGACAGGGGTATTACAATGAGCAGTTCTTC	CASSPEGQGYYNEQFF
TRBV6-5	14	TRBJ2-2	TRBD2	.	TGTGCCAGCAGGGCGGGGGCGAACACCGGGGAGCTGTTTTTT	CASRAGANTGELFF